Each of the 18 T cell receptor beta chains below was sequenced from the same sample in a study of identical twins. TCRdb reprocessed the 5' RACE reads with MiXCR, giving one entry per CDR3 protein. The sample yields under 1 million distinct CDR3 sequences, around an eighth seen once. These data were likewise used in another study, on yellow fever vaccine responses in identical twins.

Specimen: PBMCs. The receptors derive from a woman between 18 and 30 years old in good health.

The CDR3 reads CASSQDSRPGSPASQETQYF. The CDR3 DNA sequence: TGTGCCAGCAGCCAAGATTCGAGGCCGGGAAGTCCTGCATCGCAAGAGACCCAGTACTTC. The chain joins TRBV4-2 to TRBJ2-5; a possible D gene is TRBD2 (5 bases). Germline-derived CDR1 and CDR2 are LGHNA and YNFKEQ. V dropped 0 bases and J dropped 2 bases, with 25 bases sitting between them. CDR3 length: 20 residues.

This clonotype appeared many times. The J gene is TRBJ2-2, the V gene TRBV12-3 or TRBV12-4; D is unresolved. With 11 bases removed from V and 2 bases from J, the gap between germline ends came to 12 bases. CDR3 size: 13 residues. In nucleotides, the CDR3 is TGTGCCCAAAACGACGTAAACACCGGGGAGCTGTTTTTT. Protein product: CAQNDVNTGELFF.

The genes are TRBV25-1 and TRBJ2-4; TRBD2 is a possible D gene (6 bases). Deletions cut 2 bases from V and 7 bases from J, with 9 bases between. Germline CDR1 reads MGHDK; CDR2 reads SYGVNS. The CDR3 totals 13 residues. In DNA form, the CDR3 reads TGTGCCAGCAGTGAAAATGGGGGGAACATTCAGTACTTC. It translates to CASSENGGNIQYF. The complete variable domain, with remaining parts taken from reference TRBV25-1 and TRBJ2-4, reads EADIYQTPRYLVIGTGKKITLECSQTMGHDKMYWYQQDPGMELHLIHYSYGVNSTEKGDLSSESTVSRIRTEHFPLTLESARPSHTSQYLCASSENGGNIQYFGAGTRLSVL.

Only a few counts were recorded for this clonotype. The J gene is TRBJ2-7, the V gene TRBV27, with D uncertain. The CDR3 consists of 15 residues. Trimming removed 5 bases at V and 7 bases at J, with 21 bases between. The germline gives CDR1 MNHEY, CDR2 SMNVEV (reference sequence). CDR3 sequence: CASSGWGNGGKEQYF. The CDR3 DNA is TGTGCCAGCAGTGGATGGGGTAACGGTGGGAAAGAGCAGTACTTC.

This clonotype turned up a few times. The J gene is TRBJ1-1, the V gene TRBV15; possible D gene TRBD1, 5 bases. Germline V gene sequence: CDR1 LNHNV, CDR2 YYDKDF (reference sequence). The CDR3 is 13 residues long. V was shortened by 5 bases and J by 2 bases, with 9 bases between the two germline ends. The CDR3 spells CATSPRDNTEAFF. DNA of the CDR3: TGTGCCACCAGCCCCCGGGACAACACTGAAGCTTTCTTT. The entire variable domain, with the rest obtained from reference TRBV15 and TRBJ1-1, is as follows: DAMVIQNPRYQVTQFGKPVTLSCSQTLNHNVMYWYQQKSSQAPKLLFHYYDKDFNNEADTPDNFQSRRPNTSFCFLDIRSPGLGDTAMYLCATSPRDNTEAFFGQGTRLTVV.

This clonotype was seen once. This CDR3 is CASSLVPSTLAVNTEAFF. The CDR3 region has the DNA TGTGCCAGCAGCTTAGTTCCCTCTACATTGGCAGTGAACACTGAAGCTTTCTTT. The V and J genes are TRBV11-2 and TRBJ1-1; D gene unclear. The V gene lost 1 base and the J gene lost 0 bases, with 18 bases spanning the gap. This CDR3 has 18 residues. Germline V gene data show CDR1 as SGHAT and CDR2 as FQNNGV.

The sample holds many counts of this clonotype. One junction end disagrees with the germline gene, perhaps due to a read error. The rearrangement joins TRBV12-3 or TRBV12-4 to TRBJ2-1; no reliable D call. The CDR3 length is 14 residues. CDR3 bases: TGTGCCGGCAGCCAGAGTCCCTTCCCAAGAGAGCAGTTCTTC. Protein sequence: CAGSQSPFPREQFF.

The chain combines TRBV20-1 with TRBJ2-2; no clear D gene. V was shortened by 3 bases and J by 0 bases, with 8 bases between the two germline ends. Per the germline V gene, CDR1 is DFQATT and CDR2 is SNEGSKA (reference sequence). The CDR3 is 14 residues long. The CDR3 DNA sequence: TGCAGTGCTAGTGCAGGACCGAACACCGGGGAGCTGTTTTTT. Protein: CSASAGPNTGELFF.

This CDR3 is CASIPPGGPSGGAAQETQYF. DNA for the CDR3: TGTGCCAGCATACCCCCCGGGGGGCCTAGCGGAGGAGCGGCGCAAGAGACCCAGTACTTC. The genes are TRBV28 and TRBJ2-5, with TRBD2 as a possible D gene (7 bases). V was shortened by 7 bases and J by 2 bases, with 32 bases between the two germline ends. The CDR3 has 20 residues. Germline lookup yields CDR1 MDHEN and CDR2 SYDVKM.

This clonotype came up many times. The chain joins TRBV4-1 to TRBJ2-3; D may be TRBD2 (5 bases). The V and J ends lost 1 base and 6 bases respectively, with 17 bases between them. The CDR3 loop spans 16 amino acids. Germline CDR1 reads MGHRA; CDR2 reads YSYEKL. The chain's CDR3 is CASSQVSLAGLDTQYF. The CDR3 bases are TGCGCCAGCAGCCAAGTTAGTCTAGCCGGGCTGGATACGCAGTATTTT.

This clonotype was counted a single time. The J gene is TRBJ1-6, the V gene TRBV7-9; maybe TRBD1 (5 bases). Germline V CDR1 and CDR2: SEHNR, FQNEAQ (reference sequence). V dropped 4 bases and J dropped 6 bases, with 16 bases sitting between them. The CDR3 length is 16 residues. In DNA form, the CDR3 reads TGTGCCAGCAGCTCGGGTGGACGGGGGGTTAATTCACCCCTCCACTTT. The encoded protein is CASSSGGRGVNSPLHF.

This chain uses TRBV2 with TRBJ2-5, with D perhaps TRBD2 (5 bases). V lost 7 bases and J lost 2, with 17 bases in between. Germline CDR1 and CDR2: SNHLY and FYNNEI. This CDR3 has 15 amino acids. CDR3 loop: CASKRILAMQETQYF. The CDR3 region has the DNA TGTGCCAGCAAAAGGATCTTAGCGATGCAAGAGACCCAGTACTTC.

The chain uses TRBV10-2 and TRBJ1-1, with D perhaps TRBD1 (6 bases). The CDR3 is 16 amino acids. Per the germline V gene, CDR1 is WSHSY and CDR2 is SAAADI. Trimming took off 3 bases at V and 0 bases at J, with 14 bases between the two ends. The CDR3 spells CASSDPGQFLNTEAFF. DNA for the CDR3: TGCGCCAGCAGTGACCCTGGACAGTTCCTGAACACTGAAGCTTTCTTT.

This clonotype was counted between two and nine times. The J gene is TRBJ2-1, the V gene TRBV6-5; D might be TRBD2 (6 bases). V lost 3 bases, J lost 3 bases, and 18 bases lay in between. Germline CDR1 and CDR2: MNHEY and SVGAGI. The CDR3 is 17 residues long. This CDR3 reads CASSYDGSRGNYNEQFF. The CDR3 bases are TGTGCCAGCAGTTATGACGGGAGTAGAGGAAACTACAATGAGCAGTTCTTC.

The chain uses TRBV5-1 and TRBJ2-3; TRBD2 aligns across 14 bases. J lost 1 base, V lost 2 bases, and 15 bases had no gene match. The CDR3 loop spans 21 amino acids. Germline V lookup: CDR1 SGHRS, CDR2 YFSETQ. CDR3 bases: TGCGCCAGCAGCTTCTGGACTAGCGGGGGGCCTTTTGGGGGCCGCACAGATACGCAGTATTTT. It is translated as CASSFWTSGGPFGGRTDTQYF.

This chain joins TRBV28 and TRBJ2-7; D remains unclear. The V and J ends lost 8 bases and 2 bases respectively, with 4 bases between them. Germline values: CDR1 MDHEN, CDR2 SYDVKM. The CDR3 runs 10 residues. The CDR3 DNA sequence: TGTGCCAGCGGAACCTACGAGCAGTACGTC. It translates to CASGTYEQYV.

This clonotype was recorded a few times. The chain couples TRBV5-8 to TRBJ1-1; D perhaps matches TRBD1 (6 bases). Between the trimmed V and J ends, which lost 0 bases and 8 bases, there was a span of 14 bases. The CDR3 loop spans 14 amino acids. From germline, CDR1 is SGHTS and CDR2 YDEGEE. CDR3 in amino acids: CASSLGDRGGEAFF. The CDR3 coding sequence is TGTGCCAGCAGCTTGGGGGACCGGGGGGGCGAAGCTTTCTTT.

The gene calls are TRBV20-1 and TRBJ2-5, with D perhaps TRBD1 or TRBD2 (5 bases each). The V and J ends lost 2 bases and 2 bases respectively, with 9 bases between them. Germline CDR1 reads DFQATT; CDR2 reads SNEGSKA (reference sequence). This CDR3 has 13 amino acids. CDR3 coding DNA: TGCAGTGCTAGATGGGGGAGACAAGAGACCCAGTACTTC. Protein product: CSARWGRQETQYF.